The entry below describes one T cell receptor (beta chain). Antigen specificity is unknown. This sample is drawn from a study of T cell responses to AZD1222 COVID-19 vaccine. Study at large: Second doses were pooled across both intervals (about 4 or about 12 weeks). Study-level results: Females made up more of the donors, who were largely white British, and clonal diversity may have come out too low. Increased Spike-specific TCR breadth and depth were observed after two AZD1222 doses. Only 5 to 7 individuals given AZD1222 were seropositive at baseline.

Clones were sequenced by immunoSEQ multiplex PCR, and TCRdb holds only the in-frame ones, with some missing. The sample comprises about 76,000 clones, approximately 91% of which are singletons, and 11% rests with the top ten. This TCR came from an adult in good health. The sequences come from peripheral blood, collected on day 0 of AZD1222 vaccination.

Here the CDR3 DNA reads TGTGCCAGCAGCCTTCATCCTAACACAGATACGCAGTATTTT. This translates into CASSLHPNTDTQYF. The rearrangement joins TRBV28 to TRBJ2-3; D call uncertain. This CDR3 spans 14 amino acids. V was trimmed by 6 bases and J by 2 bases, leaving 12 bases between them. Looked up from germline, CDR1 is MDHEN and CDR2 is SYDVKM.